This paragraph covers one T cell receptor (beta chain) sequence. This clonotype was found a few times. The target of this receptor is not known. Per-base qualities were not stored, and no clone one base away is much larger. Stable Graves' hyperthyroidism was defined as the absence of progression to ophthalmopathy over 18 months of follow-up. Hyperthyroidism patients were newly diagnosed, had a disease duration of under 2 months, and were aged 18 to 65 years. Patients with uncontrolled infections, other autoimmune diseases, pregnancy or lactation were excluded. Clinical symptoms, serum thyroxine and TRAb, thyroid ultrasound, and orbital computed tomography formed the basis for the diagnoses. Ficoll-Paque density gradient centrifugation was used to isolate PBMCs from around 9.1 ml of fresh peripheral blood. Total RNA was extracted with Trizol reagent, and quality was checked on an Agilent 2100 Bioanalyzer.

Amplification of TCR beta CDR3 regions was carried out from RNA transcripts. The TCR CDR3 was subjected to a first round of RT-PCR using the HTBI primer set and the Qiagen OneStep RT-PCR kit. Libraries were constructed in a second round of multiplex PCR, after which size selection and purification were carried out. Sequencing of the libraries was done on an Illumina HiSeq2000 using paired-end 100 bp reads. Under the source paper's analysis protocol: SOAPnuke was used to process the raw data, with reads discarded if the reads contained adapters or uncalled bases, had a mean Phred below 15, or lacked an exact constant-primer or identifier match. High-quality paired reads were merged with COPE v1.2.5, and unique nucleotide sequences were defined as clonotypes. Clonotypes were aligned to IMGT TRBV, TRBD and TRBJ reference segments using MiTCR v1.1. The analysis included only V-J combinations with a frequency above 0.0001, which together covered 99% to 99.2% of the repertoires. A TCS score was defined as the ratio of F50 (clonal expansion) to E x V (chaos), with BLOSUM62-based TCRdist applied between CDR3 peptides within each V-J. Welch's t-statistics and random forest reduced roughly 500 V-J features to roughly 13, which were used in a naive Bayes classifier (R e1071). TCRdb took the public reads, trimmed them with fastp at Q25, ran MiXCR for clone calling and kept in-frame beta chains. Entries that share a CDR3 protein sequence are merged under the most common genes and DNA. In this record, the V and J calls reflect TCRdb's handling and not the investigators' own analysis. A total of about 620,000 distinct CDR3 sequences appear in this sample, 16% of them only once. The ten biggest clones cover around 3.9% of the sample.

This record comes from a study of T cells in Graves' hyperthyroidism and ophthalmopathy (dated by TCRdb to between 2018 and 2021). Turning to the overall study: Peripheral blood samples were taken at initial diagnosis, before any treatment was given. To identify distinguishing TCR V-J signatures, a discovery cohort of about 100 patients was used, comprising some 45 with Graves' ophthalmopathy and around 57 with stable Graves' hyperthyroidism. Whether ophthalmopathy could be predicted prospectively was tested in an independent validation cohort made up of roughly 19 hyperthyroidism patients plus 17 patients who later progressed to ophthalmopathy. The 95 to 100 discovery patients were randomly divided into training and test sets at a 7:3 ratio. Thyroid tissue and blood T-cell repertoires from over 5 Graves' hyperthyroidism patients were also compared in the study. Once sampling was done, hyperthyroidism patients were given methimazole at a starting dose of 30 mg daily, whereas ophthalmopathy patients were given high-dose intravenous methylprednisolone. According to the paper, TCR Vbeta CDR3 sequencing was carried out on over 130 peripheral blood samples, which came from fewer than 50 ophthalmopathy, under 80 hyperthyroidism and about 17 progressor patients.

What the research found in general, with its limitations: A model built on a 13 V-J signature distinguished ophthalmopathy from stable hyperthyroidism, reaching 85% to 90% sensitivity and 81.08% specificity in cross-validation and 80%/75% in testing. Most expanded thyroid clonotypes (frequency above 0.001) were also found in blood, which suggests that blood repertoires may mirror thyroid immune responses. Sample size was not statistically predetermined, and investigators were not blinded to group allocation. During validation, the model predicted progression to ophthalmopathy a median of about 5.9 months ahead of onset, with just under 71% sensitivity and 72% to 80% specificity.

CDR1 and CDR2 (MNHNS, SASEGT) derive from the germline V gene. Taken from cysteine to phenylalanine, the CDR3 has 19 residues. Here the CDR3 DNA is all that survives: 57 bases in frame from base 1. V is shortened by 5 bases, J by 0 bases, and the region joining them spans 23 bases. This sequence uses TRBV6-1 and TRBJ1-3, and TRBD1 may be the D gene, going by 5 matching bases. This clonotype originated in a woman aged 30 to 39 with Graves' hyperthyroidism. What was sequenced was blood. The CDR3 amino acid sequence is: CASSPGTPREGSSGNTIYF. The nucleotide sequence reads TGTGCCAGCAGTCCAGGGACCCCTCGTGAGGGGAGCTCTGGAAACACCATATATTTT.